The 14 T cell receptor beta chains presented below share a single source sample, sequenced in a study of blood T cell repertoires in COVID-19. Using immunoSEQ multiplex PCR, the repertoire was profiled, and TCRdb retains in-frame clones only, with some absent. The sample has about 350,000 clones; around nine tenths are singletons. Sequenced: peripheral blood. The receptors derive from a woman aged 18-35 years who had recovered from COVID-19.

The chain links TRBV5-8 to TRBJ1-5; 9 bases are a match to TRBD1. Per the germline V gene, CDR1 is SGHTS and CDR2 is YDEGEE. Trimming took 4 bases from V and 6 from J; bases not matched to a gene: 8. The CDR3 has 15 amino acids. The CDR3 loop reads CASSPHTGGPQPQHF. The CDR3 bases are TGTGCCAGCAGCCCTCACACAGGGGGCCCTCAGCCCCAGCATTTT. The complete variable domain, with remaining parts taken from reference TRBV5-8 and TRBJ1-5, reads EAGVTQSPTHLIKTRGQQATLRCSPISGHTSVYWYQQALGLGLQFLLWYDEGEERNRGNFPPRFSGRQFPNYSSELNVNALELEDSALYLCASSPHTGGPQPQHFGDGTRLSIL.

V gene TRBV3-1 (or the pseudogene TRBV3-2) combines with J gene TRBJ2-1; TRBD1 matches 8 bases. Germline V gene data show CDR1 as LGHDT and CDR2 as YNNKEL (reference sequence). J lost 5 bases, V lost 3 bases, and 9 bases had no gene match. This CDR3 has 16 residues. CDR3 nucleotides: TGTGCCAGCAGCCAGGAGACAGGGGAGTTTAACAATGAGCAGTTCTTC. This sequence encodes CASSQETGEFNNEQFF.

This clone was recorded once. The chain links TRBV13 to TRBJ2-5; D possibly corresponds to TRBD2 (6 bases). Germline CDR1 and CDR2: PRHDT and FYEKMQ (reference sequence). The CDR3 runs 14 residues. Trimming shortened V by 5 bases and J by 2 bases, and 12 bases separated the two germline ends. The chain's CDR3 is CASSHAGTQETQYF. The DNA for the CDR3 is TGTGCCAGCAGCCACGCGGGAACACAAGAGACCCAGTACTTC.

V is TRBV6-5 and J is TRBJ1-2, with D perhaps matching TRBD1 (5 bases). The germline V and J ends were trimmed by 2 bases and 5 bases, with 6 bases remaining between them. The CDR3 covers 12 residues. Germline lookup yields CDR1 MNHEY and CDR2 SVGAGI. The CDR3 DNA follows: TGTGCCAGCAGTTACCCAGGGTATGGCTACACCTTC. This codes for CASSYPGYGYTF.

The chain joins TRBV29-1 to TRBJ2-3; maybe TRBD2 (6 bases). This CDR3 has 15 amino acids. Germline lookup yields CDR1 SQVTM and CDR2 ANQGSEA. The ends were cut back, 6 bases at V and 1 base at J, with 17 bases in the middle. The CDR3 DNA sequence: TGCAGCGTCCAGGGAGGTACGCCCCGCACAGATACGCAGTATTTT. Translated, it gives CSVQGGTPRTDTQYF.

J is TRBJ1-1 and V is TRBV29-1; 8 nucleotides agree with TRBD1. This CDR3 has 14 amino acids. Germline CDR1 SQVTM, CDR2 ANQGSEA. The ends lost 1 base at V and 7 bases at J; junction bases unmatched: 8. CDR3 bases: TGCAGCGTTGAAGCCCTTACAGGGGGTGTTGAAGCTTTCTTT. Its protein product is CSVEALTGGVEAFF.

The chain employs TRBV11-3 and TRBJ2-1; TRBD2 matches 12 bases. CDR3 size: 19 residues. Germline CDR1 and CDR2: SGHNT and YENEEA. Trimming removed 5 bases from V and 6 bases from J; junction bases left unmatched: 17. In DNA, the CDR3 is TGTGCCAGCAGCAGGGGTATCACTAGCGGGAGGTTCGCTCTCAATGAGCAGTTCTTC. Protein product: CASSRGITSGRFALNEQFF.

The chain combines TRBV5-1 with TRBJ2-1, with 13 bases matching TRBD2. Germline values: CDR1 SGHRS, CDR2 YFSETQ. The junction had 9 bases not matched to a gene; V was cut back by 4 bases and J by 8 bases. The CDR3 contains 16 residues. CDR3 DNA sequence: TGCGCCAGCAGCGATCGGACTAGCGGGAGTATCGATGAGCAGTTCTTC. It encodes CASSDRTSGSIDEQFF.

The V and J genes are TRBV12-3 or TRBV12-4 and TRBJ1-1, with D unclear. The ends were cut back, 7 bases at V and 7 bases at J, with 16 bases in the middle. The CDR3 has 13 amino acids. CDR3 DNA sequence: TGTGCCAGCACCTCACCCGGGGTGCGTGAAGCTTTCTTT. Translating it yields CASTSPGVREAFF.

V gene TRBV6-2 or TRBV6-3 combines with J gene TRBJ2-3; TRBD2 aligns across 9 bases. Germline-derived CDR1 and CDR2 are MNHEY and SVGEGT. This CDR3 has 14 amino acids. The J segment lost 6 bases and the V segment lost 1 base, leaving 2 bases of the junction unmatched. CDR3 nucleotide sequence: TGTGCCAGCAGTTACTGGCGGGAGGGGGATACGCAGTATTTT. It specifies CASSYWREGDTQYF.

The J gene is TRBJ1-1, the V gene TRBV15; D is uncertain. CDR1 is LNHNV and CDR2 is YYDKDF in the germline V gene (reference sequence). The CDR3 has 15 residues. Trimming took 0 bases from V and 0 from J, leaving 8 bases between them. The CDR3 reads CATSRDNRLNTEAFF. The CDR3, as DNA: TGTGCCACCAGCAGAGATAACAGACTGAACACTGAAGCTTTCTTT. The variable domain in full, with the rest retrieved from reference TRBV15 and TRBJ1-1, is DAMVIQNPRYQVTQFGKPVTLSCSQTLNHNVMYWYQQKSSQAPKLLFHYYDKDFNNEADTPDNFQSRRPNTSFCFLDIRSPGLGDTAMYLCATSRDNRLNTEAFFGQGTRLTVV.

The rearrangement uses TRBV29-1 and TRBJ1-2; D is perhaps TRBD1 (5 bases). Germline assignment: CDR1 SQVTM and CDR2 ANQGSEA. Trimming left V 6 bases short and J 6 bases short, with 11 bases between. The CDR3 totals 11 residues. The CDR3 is CSVGGVDGYTF. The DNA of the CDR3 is TGCAGCGTCGGGGGGGTAGATGGCTACACCTTC.

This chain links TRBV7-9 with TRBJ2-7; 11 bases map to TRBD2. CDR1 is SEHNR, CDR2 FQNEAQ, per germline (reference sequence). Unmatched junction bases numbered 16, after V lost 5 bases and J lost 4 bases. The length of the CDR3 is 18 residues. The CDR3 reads CASSDTSGRPKSLYEQYV. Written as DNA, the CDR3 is TGTGCCAGCAGCGATACTAGCGGGAGACCCAAATCATTGTACGAGCAGTACGTC.

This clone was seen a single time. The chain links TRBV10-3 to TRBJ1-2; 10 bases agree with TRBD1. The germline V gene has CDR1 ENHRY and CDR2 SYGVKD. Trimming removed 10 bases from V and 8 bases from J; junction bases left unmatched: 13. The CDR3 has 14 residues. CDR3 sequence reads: CATRQGAPAGGYTF. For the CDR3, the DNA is TGTGCCACTAGACAGGGGGCCCCGGCAGGAGGCTACACCTTC.